A single sample is the source of the 26 T cell receptor beta chains below, sequenced in a study of blood T cell repertoires in COVID-19. The assay was immunoSEQ multiplex PCR, and TCRdb's table has in-frame clones only and misses some. The sample includes just over 650,000 clones, about nine tenths of them seen just once. Sequences were obtained from peripheral blood. Source of these receptors: a woman aged 18-29 years with acute or convalescent COVID-19.

This clone was observed once. The chain links TRBV4-1 to TRBJ1-1; no firm D call. V lost 2 bases and J 1 base, leaving 8 bases between the germline ends. Per germline, CDR1 MGHRA and CDR2 YSYEKL. CDR3 size: 14 residues. The chain's CDR3 is CASSQTGRNTEAFF. In nucleotides, the CDR3 is TGCGCCAGCAGCCAAACGGGGAGGAACACTGAAGCTTTCTTT.

This chain uses TRBV7-2 with TRBJ1-2, with a tentative D call TRBD1 (5 bases). The CDR3 length is 17 residues. Trimming stripped 5 bases from V and 4 bases from J, with 23 bases between. Germline values: CDR1 SGHTA, CDR2 FQGNSA. The CDR3 region has the DNA TGTGCCAGCAGCCACCACCCCTCGGGGGGGATCAGCTATGGCTACACCTTC. It yields the protein CASSHHPSGGISYGYTF.

V and J are TRBV18 and TRBJ2-1, with 7 bases lining up with TRBD1. The V gene end was trimmed by 3 bases and the J gene end by 0 bases; junction bases not matched to a gene: 2. The germline V gene has CDR1 KGHSH and CDR2 LQKENI. This CDR3 is 15 amino acids long. CDR3 sequence (DNA): TGTGCCAGCTCACCGGACAGGAGCTCCTACAATGAGCAGTTCTTC. As protein: CASSPDRSSYNEQFF.

The CDR3 nucleotides read TGTGCCAGCAGCCAAGCACCCGGGGGGAATTACGAGCAGTACTTC. As protein: CASSQAPGGNYEQYF. V usage is TRBV3-1 (or the pseudogene TRBV3-2) and J usage is TRBJ2-7, with 7 bases that match TRBD2. V lost 1 base and J lost 4; bases outside the gene matches: 7. Germline lookup yields CDR1 LGHDT and CDR2 YNNKEL (reference sequence). The CDR3 has 15 residues.

V usage is TRBV5-8 and J usage is TRBJ2-6; D is perhaps TRBD2 (6 bases). From germline, CDR1 is SGHTS and CDR2 YDEGEE. The CDR3 runs to 19 residues. Trimming took 1 base from V and 0 from J, leaving 17 bases between them. The CDR3 reads CASSLLLRGQSSGANVLTF. The CDR3 DNA sequence: TGTGCCAGCAGCTTGCTGTTGCGGGGTCAAAGCTCTGGGGCCAACGTCCTGACTTTC.

The chain uses TRBV24-1 and TRBJ1-5; D is possibly TRBD1 (5 bases). The CDR3 is 14 residues long. The ends were cut back, 3 bases at V and 6 bases at J, with 11 bases in the middle. CDR1 and CDR2 from the germline V gene are KGHDR and SFDVKD. The CDR3, as DNA: TGTGCCACCAGTGATGGTAGGGGTCTTCAGCCCCAGCATTTT. This sequence encodes CATSDGRGLQPQHF.

This chain joins TRBV19 and TRBJ1-1; unclear D gene. Trimming took 5 bases from V and 4 from J, leaving 14 bases between them. This CDR3 region has 14 residues. From germline, CDR1 is LNHDA and CDR2 SQIVND (reference sequence). The CDR3 nucleotides are TGTGCCAGTAGTCCCCCCGGGAGGGCCACTGAAGCTTTCTTT. Amino acids: CASSPPGRATEAFF.

The chain recombines TRBV4-3 with TRBJ1-2; D possibly corresponds to TRBD1 (6 bases). Trimming left V 3 bases short and J 2 bases short, with 10 bases between. Germline values: CDR1 LGHNA, CDR2 YSLEER. The CDR3 consists of 14 residues. The CDR3 DNA reads as TGCGCCAGCAGCCACCAAACAGGGAACTATGGCTACACCTTC. Translation gives CASSHQTGNYGYTF.

V is TRBV9 and J is TRBJ1-5; D uncertain. The germline V and J ends were trimmed by 5 bases and 7 bases, with 13 bases remaining between them. This CDR3 is 13 amino acids long. Germline V gives CDR1 SGDLS, CDR2 YYNGEE. CDR3 sequence: CASSPRPQQPQHF. The CDR3 DNA reads as TGTGCCAGCAGTCCTAGGCCGCAGCAGCCCCAGCATTTT.

This chain connects TRBV19 to TRBJ1-5; D is possibly TRBD1 (6 bases). The CDR3 has 15 residues. Germline V gene sequence: CDR1 LNHDA, CDR2 SQIVND (reference sequence). Between the trimmed V and J ends, which lost 5 bases and 4 bases, there was a span of 15 bases. The CDR3 is CASSVLRDTNQPQHF. DNA of the CDR3: TGTGCCAGTAGTGTATTGAGGGACACAAATCAGCCCCAGCATTTT.

The CDR3 DNA reads as TGTGCCAGCAGGGGACTAGCGGGGGGCCACGAGCAGTACTTC. Translated: CASRGLAGGHEQYF. The V and J genes are TRBV2 and TRBJ2-7; TRBD2 aligns across 15 bases. This CDR3 is 14 amino acids long. The trim removed 6 bases at V and 5 bases at J, leaving 2 bases unmatched. Germline V gene sequence: CDR1 SNHLY, CDR2 FYNNEI.

This sequence joins TRBV11-2 and TRBJ1-4, with TRBD1 matching 7 bases. There are 14 residues in the CDR3. Losses at the gene ends were 3 bases for V and 4 bases for J; bases not matched to a gene: 2. CDR1 is SGHAT, CDR2 FQNNGV, per germline. CDR3: CASSFGQVNEKLFF. In DNA, the CDR3 is TGTGCCAGCAGCTTCGGACAGGTTAATGAAAAACTGTTTTTT. Full variable domain (remainder filled in from reference TRBV11-2 and TRBJ1-4): EAGVAQSPRYKIIEKRQSVAFWCNPISGHATLYWYQQILGQGPKLLIQFQNNGVVDDSQLPKDRFSAERLKGVDSTLKIQPAKLEDSAVYLCASSFGQVNEKLFFGSGTQLSVL.

A note on this clone: Relative to the germline gene, one junction end is altered; a read error may explain this. The CDR3 DNA follows: TGTGCCAGCACCCCCGGACTAGATCTTGTCTACGAGCAGTATTTC. This codes for CASTPGLDLVYEQYF. The chain is built from TRBV5-6 and TRBJ2-7, with 7 bases fitting TRBD2. CDR1 and CDR2 from the germline V gene are SGHDT and YYEEEE. CDR3 size: 15 residues.

The chain uses TRBV9 and TRBJ2-7; D not resolved. The CDR3 runs to 14 residues. Germline V lookup: CDR1 SGDLS, CDR2 YYNGEE. V lost 0 bases, J lost 0 bases, and 7 bases lay in between. This CDR3 reads CASSVGSSSYEQYF. CDR3 bases: TGTGCCAGCAGCGTAGGATCGAGCTCCTACGAGCAGTACTTC. The full variable domain, completed using reference TRBV9 and TRBJ2-7, is DSGVTQTPKHLITATGQRVTLRCSPRSGDLSVYWYQQSLDQGLQFLIQYYNGEERAKGNILERFSAQQFPDLHSELNLSSLELGDSALYFCASSVGSSSYEQYFGPGTRLTVT.

The chain uses TRBV27 and TRBJ2-7; 8 positions agree with TRBD2. Unmatched junction bases numbered 8, after V lost 3 bases and J lost 1 base. The CDR3 has 16 residues. Germline V CDR1 and CDR2: MNHEY, SMNVEV (reference sequence). The chain's CDR3 is CASSFPGLAPSYEQYF. CDR3 DNA sequence: TGTGCCAGCAGTTTCCCCGGACTAGCACCTTCCTACGAGCAGTACTTC.

Worth noting for this clone: The sample carries other DNA sequences with the same CDR3. The gene calls are TRBV24-1 and TRBJ2-1; possible D gene TRBD1, 5 bases. Trimming left V 0 bases short and J 8 bases short, with 10 bases between. CDR1 and CDR2 (germline): KGHDR, SFDVKD. The CDR3 runs to 14 residues. This chain's CDR3 is CATSDLRGLDEQFF. DNA for the CDR3: TGTGCCACCAGTGATTTGAGGGGCTTGGATGAGCAGTTCTTC.

This rearrangement joins TRBV7-9 to TRBJ2-7; TRBD1 might be the D (6 bases). V was shortened by 5 bases and J by 3 bases, with 14 bases between the two germline ends. Germline CDR1 SEHNR, CDR2 FQNEAQ (reference sequence). The length of the CDR3 is 14 residues. CDR3 protein: CASSHRASYYEQYF. DNA for the CDR3: TGTGCCAGCAGCCACAGGGCCAGCTACTACGAGCAGTACTTC.

In this sample, this clone turned up once. CDR3 sequence: CATSDLLRGMNTEAFF. For the CDR3, the DNA is TGTGCCACCAGTGATTTGCTCAGGGGGATGAACACTGAAGCTTTCTTT. The chain carries TRBV24-1 and TRBJ1-1, with TRBD1 matching over 7 bases. Germline lookup yields CDR1 KGHDR and CDR2 SFDVKD. Germline trimming cut 0 bases from V and 0 bases from J; bases unmatched to any gene: 3. The length of the CDR3 is 16 residues.

The V gene is TRBV10-3, the J gene TRBJ2-3; 7 nucleotides align to TRBD2. The CDR3 runs 16 residues. V shed 6 bases, J shed 6 bases, and the junction held 15 bases outside the gene matches. Germline assignment: CDR1 ENHRY and CDR2 SYGVKD. CDR3 nucleotide sequence: TGTGCCATCAGCGCCCCCGCGGGCCGGGGGGAGGATACGCAGTATTTT. This codes for CAISAPAGRGEDTQYF.

The V and J genes are TRBV5-6 and TRBJ1-1; no clear D gene. This CDR3 contains 13 residues. Between the trimmed V and J ends, which lost 4 bases and 4 bases, there was a span of 11 bases. The germline gives CDR1 SGHDT, CDR2 YYEEEE. Here the CDR3 reads CASSDISGTEAFF. CDR3 nucleotide sequence: TGTGCCAGCAGCGATATATCAGGCACTGAAGCTTTCTTT.

V gene TRBV27 combines with J gene TRBJ1-6; 7 bases are a match to TRBD1. V shed 3 bases, J shed 6 bases, and the junction held 8 bases outside the gene matches. Per the germline V gene, CDR1 is MNHEY and CDR2 is SMNVEV (reference sequence). CDR3 length equals 16 residues. The chain's CDR3 is CASSFLRDSSNSPLHF. CDR3 bases: TGTGCCAGCAGTTTCCTAAGGGACAGCAGTAATTCACCCCTCCACTTT.

This chain joins TRBV5-5 and TRBJ2-7, with a weak D call TRBD2 (5 bases). CDR1 SGHKS and CDR2 YYEKEE come from the germline V gene (reference sequence). V was clipped by 3 bases and J by 6 bases, with 16 bases between them. The CDR3 is 14 amino acids. Here the CDR3 reads CASSYLTTRGEQYF. DNA of the CDR3: TGTGCCAGCAGCTACCTGACTACTCGGGGCGAGCAGTACTTC.

The gene calls are TRBV18 and TRBJ1-2; the match to TRBD1 covers 10 bases. Trimming took 3 bases from V and 8 from J; bases not matched to a gene: 3. Germline V CDR1 and CDR2: KGHSH, LQKENI. The CDR3 is 13 amino acids. The chain's CDR3 is CASSPDRGQGYTF. CDR3 nucleotide sequence: TGTGCCAGCTCACCTGACAGGGGGCAGGGCTACACCTTC.

The CDR3 sequence: CASSLGPLGEQYF. In DNA, the CDR3 is TGTGCCAGCAGCTTAGGCCCGCTAGGCGAGCAGTACTTC. The rearrangement links TRBV11-3 to TRBJ2-7, with D uncertain. With 1 base removed from V and 6 bases from J, the gap between germline ends came to 10 bases. The CDR3 loop spans 13 amino acids. Per the germline V gene, CDR1 is SGHNT and CDR2 is YENEEA. The full variable domain, its missing parts supplied by reference TRBV11-3 and TRBJ2-7, is EAGVVQSPRYKIIEKKQPVAFWCNPISGHNTLYWYLQNLGQGPELLIRYENEEAVDDSQLPKDRFSAERLKGVDSTLKIQPAELGDSAVYLCASSLGPLGEQYFGPGTRLTVT.

The V call is TRBV30, the J call TRBJ2-4; possibly TRBD2 for D (6 bases). V shed 0 bases and J shed 7 bases, with 13 bases lying between them. The CDR3 covers 14 residues. Per germline, CDR1 GTSNPN and CDR2 SVGIG (reference sequence). In DNA, the CDR3 is TGTGCCTGGAGTGTACAAGGGGAGGTCAACATTCAGTACTTC. This sequence encodes CAWSVQGEVNIQYF.

This clone has more than one count but fewer than ten. V gene TRBV21-1 combines with J gene TRBJ1-5. TRBV21-1 is a recognized pseudogene. The length of the CDR3 is 14 residues. Written as DNA, the CDR3 is TGTGCCAGCAGCAACTTTCATAGTAATCAGCCCCAGCATTTT. Its translation: CASSNFHSNQPQHF.